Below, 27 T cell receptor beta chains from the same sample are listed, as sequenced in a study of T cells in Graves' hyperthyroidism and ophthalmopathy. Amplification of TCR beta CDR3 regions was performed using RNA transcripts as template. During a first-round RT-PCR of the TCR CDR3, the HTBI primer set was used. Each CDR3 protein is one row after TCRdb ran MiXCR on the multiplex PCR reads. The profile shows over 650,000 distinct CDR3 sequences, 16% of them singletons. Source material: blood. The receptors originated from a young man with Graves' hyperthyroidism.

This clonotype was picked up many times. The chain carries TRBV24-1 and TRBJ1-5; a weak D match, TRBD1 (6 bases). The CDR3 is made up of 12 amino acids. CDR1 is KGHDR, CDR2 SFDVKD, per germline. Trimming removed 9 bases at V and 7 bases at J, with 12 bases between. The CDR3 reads CATGGADQPQHF. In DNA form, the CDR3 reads TGTGCCACCGGGGGCGCCGACCAGCCCCAGCATTTT.

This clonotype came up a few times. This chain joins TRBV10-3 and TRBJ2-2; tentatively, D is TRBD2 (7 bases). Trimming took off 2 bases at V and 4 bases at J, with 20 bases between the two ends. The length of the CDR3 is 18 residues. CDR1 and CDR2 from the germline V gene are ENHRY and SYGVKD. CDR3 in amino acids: CAISETAGQRKGTGELFF. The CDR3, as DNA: TGTGCCATCAGTGAGACAGCGGGACAAAGGAAAGGCACCGGGGAGCTGTTTTTT.

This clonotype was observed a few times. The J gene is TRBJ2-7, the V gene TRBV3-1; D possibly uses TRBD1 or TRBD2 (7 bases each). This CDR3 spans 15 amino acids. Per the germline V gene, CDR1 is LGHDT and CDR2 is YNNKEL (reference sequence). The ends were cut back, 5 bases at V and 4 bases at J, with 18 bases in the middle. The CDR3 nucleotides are TGTGCCAGCAGCTACGGAGGCAGGGGGGGGTACGAGCAGTACTTC. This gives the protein CASSYGGRGGYEQYF.

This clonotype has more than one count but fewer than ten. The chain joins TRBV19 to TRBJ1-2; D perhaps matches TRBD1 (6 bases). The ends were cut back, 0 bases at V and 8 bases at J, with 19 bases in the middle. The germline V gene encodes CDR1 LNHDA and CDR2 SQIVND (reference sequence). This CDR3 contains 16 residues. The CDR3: CASSIDIGNRDVGYTF. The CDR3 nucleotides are TGTGCCAGTAGTATAGATATCGGTAACAGGGACGTCGGCTACACCTTC.

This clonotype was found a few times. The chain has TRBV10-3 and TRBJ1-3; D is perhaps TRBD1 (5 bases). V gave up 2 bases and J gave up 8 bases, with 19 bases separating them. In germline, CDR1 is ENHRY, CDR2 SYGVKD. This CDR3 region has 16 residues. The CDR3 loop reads CAISETRGANGDTIYF. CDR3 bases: TGTGCCATCAGTGAGACGAGGGGCGCAAACGGGGACACCATATATTTT.

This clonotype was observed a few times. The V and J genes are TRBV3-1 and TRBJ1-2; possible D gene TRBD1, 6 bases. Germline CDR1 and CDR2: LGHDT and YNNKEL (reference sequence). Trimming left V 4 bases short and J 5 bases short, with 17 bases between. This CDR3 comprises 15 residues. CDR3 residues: CASSPSGVPLYGYTF. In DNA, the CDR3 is TGTGCCAGCAGCCCTTCAGGGGTCCCTCTTTATGGCTACACCTTC.

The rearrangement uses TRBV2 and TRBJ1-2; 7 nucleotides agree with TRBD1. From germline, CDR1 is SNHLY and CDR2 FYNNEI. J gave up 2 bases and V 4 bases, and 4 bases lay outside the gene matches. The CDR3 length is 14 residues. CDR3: CASSGRDSNYGYTF. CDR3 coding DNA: TGTGCCAGCAGTGGCCGGGACAGCAACTATGGCTACACCTTC.

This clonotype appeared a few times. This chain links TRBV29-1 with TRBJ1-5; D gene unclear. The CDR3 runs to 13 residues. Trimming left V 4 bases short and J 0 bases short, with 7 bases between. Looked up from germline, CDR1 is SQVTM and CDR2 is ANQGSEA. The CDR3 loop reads CSVASNSNQPQHF. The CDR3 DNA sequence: TGCAGCGTTGCTAGTAATAGCAATCAGCCCCAGCATTTT.

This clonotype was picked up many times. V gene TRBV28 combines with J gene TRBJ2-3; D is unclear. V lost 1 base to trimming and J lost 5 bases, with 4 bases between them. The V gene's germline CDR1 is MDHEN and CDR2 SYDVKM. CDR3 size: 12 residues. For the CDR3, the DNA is TGTGCCAGCAGTTTATTCCTAGATACGCAGTATTTT. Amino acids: CASSLFLDTQYF.

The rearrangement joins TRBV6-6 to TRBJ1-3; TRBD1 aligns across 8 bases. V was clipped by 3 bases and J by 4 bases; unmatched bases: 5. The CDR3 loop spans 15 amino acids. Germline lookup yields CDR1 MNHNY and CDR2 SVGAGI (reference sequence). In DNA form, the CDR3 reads TGTGCCAGCAGTTATTCCAGGGGGCGCGGAAACACCATATATTTT. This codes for CASSYSRGRGNTIYF.

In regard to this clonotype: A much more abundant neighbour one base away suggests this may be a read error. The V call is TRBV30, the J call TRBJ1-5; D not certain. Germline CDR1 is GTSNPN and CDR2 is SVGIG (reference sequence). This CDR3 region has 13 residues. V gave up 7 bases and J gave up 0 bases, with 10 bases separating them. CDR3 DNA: TGTGCCTTGGCGTACGATAGCAATCAGCCCCAGCATTTT. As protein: CALAYDSNQPQHF.

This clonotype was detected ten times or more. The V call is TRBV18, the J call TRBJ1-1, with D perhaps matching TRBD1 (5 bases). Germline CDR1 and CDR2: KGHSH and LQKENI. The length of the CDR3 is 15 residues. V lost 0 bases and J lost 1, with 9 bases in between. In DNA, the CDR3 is TGTGCCAGCTCACCACCGGAGGGACGGAACACTGAAGCTTTCTTT. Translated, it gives CASSPPEGRNTEAFF.

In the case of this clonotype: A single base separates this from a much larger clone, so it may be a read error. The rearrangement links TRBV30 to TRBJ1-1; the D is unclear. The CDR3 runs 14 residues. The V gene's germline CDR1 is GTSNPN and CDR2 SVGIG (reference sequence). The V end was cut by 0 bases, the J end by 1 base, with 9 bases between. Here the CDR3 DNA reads TGTGCCTGGAGTGTAAGTTGGCCGAACACTGAAGCTTTCTTT. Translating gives CAWSVSWPNTEAFF. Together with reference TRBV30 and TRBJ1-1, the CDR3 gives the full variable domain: SQTIHQWPATLVQPVGSPLSLECTVEGTSNPNLYWYRQAAGRGLQLLFYSVGIGQISSEVPQNLSASRPQDRQFILSSKKLLLSDSGFYLCAWSVSWPNTEAFFGQGTRLTVV.

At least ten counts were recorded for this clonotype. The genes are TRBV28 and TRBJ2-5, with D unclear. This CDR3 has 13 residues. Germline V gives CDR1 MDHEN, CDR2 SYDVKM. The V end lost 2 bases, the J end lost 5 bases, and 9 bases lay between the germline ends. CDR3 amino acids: CASSLAGRETQYF. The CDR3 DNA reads TGTGCCAGCAGTTTAGCCGGGCGGGAGACCCAGTACTTC.

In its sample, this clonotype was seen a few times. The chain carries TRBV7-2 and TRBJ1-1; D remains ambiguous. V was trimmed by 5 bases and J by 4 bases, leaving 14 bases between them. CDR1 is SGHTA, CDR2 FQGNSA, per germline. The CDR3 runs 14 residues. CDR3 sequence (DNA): TGTGCCAGCAGCCCCACCAGCCTCGCCACTGAAGCTTTCTTT. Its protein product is CASSPTSLATEAFF. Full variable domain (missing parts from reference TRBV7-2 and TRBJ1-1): GAGVSQSPSNKVTEKGKDVELRCDPISGHTALYWYRQSLGQGLEFLIYFQGNSAPDKSGLPSDRFSAERTGGSVSTLTIQRTQQEDSAVYLCASSPTSLATEAFFGQGTRLTVV.

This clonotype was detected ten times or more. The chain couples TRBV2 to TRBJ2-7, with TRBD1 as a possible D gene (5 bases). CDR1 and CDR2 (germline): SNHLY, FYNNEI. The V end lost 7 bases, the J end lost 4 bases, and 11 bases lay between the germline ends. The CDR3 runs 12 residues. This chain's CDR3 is CASTAGQYEQYF. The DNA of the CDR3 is TGTGCCAGCACCGCAGGGCAGTACGAGCAGTACTTC.

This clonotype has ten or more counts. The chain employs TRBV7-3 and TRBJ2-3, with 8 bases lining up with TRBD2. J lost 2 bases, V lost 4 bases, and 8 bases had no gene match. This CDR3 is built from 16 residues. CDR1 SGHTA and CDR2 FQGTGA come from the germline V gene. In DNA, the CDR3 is TGTGCCAGCAGCTCGCGCACTAGCGGAAACACAGATACGCAGTATTTT. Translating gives CASSSRTSGNTDTQYF. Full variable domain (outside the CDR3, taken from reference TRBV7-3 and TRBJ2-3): GAGVSQTPSNKVTEKGKYVELRCDPISGHTALYWYRQSLGQGPEFLIYFQGTGAADDSGLPNDRFFAVRPEGSVSTLKIQRTERGDSAVYLCASSSRTSGNTDTQYFGPGTRLTVL.

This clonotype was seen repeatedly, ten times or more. The DNA for the CDR3 is TGTGCCAGCAGTTTAAAGGGAGGACTAGCGGGAGTTATAAGGTACAATGAGCAGTTCTTC. This sequence encodes CASSLKGGLAGVIRYNEQFF. The chain links TRBV28 to TRBJ2-1; 13 bases are shared with TRBD2. This CDR3 comprises 20 residues. Germline CDR1 MDHEN, CDR2 SYDVKM. The trim removed 2 bases at V and 4 bases at J, leaving 14 bases unmatched.

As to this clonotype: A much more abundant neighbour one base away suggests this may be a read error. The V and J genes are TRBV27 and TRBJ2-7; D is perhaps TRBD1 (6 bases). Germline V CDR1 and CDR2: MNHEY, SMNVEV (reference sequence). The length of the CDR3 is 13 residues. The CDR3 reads CVSGTGSPEEQYF. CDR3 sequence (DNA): TGTGTCAGTGGCACAGGGTCCCCAGAAGAGCAGTACTTC.

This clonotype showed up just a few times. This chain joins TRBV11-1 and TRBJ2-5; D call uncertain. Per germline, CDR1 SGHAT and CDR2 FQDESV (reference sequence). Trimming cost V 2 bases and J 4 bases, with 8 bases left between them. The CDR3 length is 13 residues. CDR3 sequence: CASSLLHGETQYF. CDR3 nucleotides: TGTGCCAGCAGCTTATTACACGGAGAGACCCAGTACTTC. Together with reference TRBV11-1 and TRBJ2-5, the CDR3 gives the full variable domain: EAEVAQSPRYKITEKSQAVAFWCDPISGHATLYWYRQILGQGPELLVQFQDESVVDDSQLPKDRFSAERLKGVDSTLKIQPAELGDSAMYLCASSLLHGETQYFGPGTRLLVL.

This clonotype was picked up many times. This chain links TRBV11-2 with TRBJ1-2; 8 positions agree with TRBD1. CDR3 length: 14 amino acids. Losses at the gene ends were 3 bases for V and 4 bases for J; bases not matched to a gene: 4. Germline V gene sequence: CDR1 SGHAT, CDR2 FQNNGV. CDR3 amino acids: CASSFQGASYGYTF. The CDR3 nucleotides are TGTGCCAGCAGCTTCCAGGGGGCTAGCTATGGCTACACCTTC.

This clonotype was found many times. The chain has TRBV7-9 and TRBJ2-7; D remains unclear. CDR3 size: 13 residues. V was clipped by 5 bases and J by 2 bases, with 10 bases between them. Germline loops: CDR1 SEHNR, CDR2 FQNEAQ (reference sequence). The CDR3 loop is CASSLSQAYEQYF. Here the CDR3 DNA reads TGTGCCAGCAGCCTTAGTCAGGCCTACGAGCAGTACTTC.

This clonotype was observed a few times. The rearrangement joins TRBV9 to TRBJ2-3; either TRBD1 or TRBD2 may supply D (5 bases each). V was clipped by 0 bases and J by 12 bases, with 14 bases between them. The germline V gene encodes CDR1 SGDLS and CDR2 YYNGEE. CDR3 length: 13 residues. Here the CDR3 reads CASSVAEPGTQYF. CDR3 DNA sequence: TGTGCCAGCAGCGTAGCTGAACCTGGGACCCAGTATTTT.

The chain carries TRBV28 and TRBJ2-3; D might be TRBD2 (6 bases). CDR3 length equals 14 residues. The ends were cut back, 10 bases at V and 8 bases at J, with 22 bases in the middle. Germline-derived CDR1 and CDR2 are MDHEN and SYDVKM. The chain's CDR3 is CATTEGTSPGTQYF. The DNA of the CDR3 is TGTGCCACTACGGAGGGGACGTCTCCCGGTACGCAGTATTTT.

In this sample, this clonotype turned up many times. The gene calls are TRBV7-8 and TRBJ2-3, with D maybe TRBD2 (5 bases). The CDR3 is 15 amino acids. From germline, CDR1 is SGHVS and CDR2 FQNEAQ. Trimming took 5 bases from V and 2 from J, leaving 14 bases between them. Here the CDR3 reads CASSPGLRDTDTQYF. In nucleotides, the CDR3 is TGTGCCAGCAGCCCAGGACTGAGGGACACAGATACGCAGTATTTT.

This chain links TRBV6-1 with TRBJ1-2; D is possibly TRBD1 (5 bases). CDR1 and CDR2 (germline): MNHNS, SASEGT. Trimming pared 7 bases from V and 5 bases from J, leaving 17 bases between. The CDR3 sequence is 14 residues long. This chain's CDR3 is CASTRTRGLYGYTF. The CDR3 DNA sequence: TGTGCCAGCACACGAACGAGGGGACTATATGGCTACACCTTC.

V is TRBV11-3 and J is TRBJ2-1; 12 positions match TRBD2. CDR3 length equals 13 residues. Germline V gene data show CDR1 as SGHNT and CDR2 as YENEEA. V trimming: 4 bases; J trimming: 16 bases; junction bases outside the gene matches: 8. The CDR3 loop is CASSYRLAGVIFF. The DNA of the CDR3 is TGTGCCAGCAGCTACCGACTAGCGGGAGTGATTTTCTTC.